These T cell receptor beta chains were read from a single sample in a study of CD8+CD57+ T cells in acquired aplastic anemia. TCRdb fed the reads into MiXCR, producing one record per CDR3 protein. The table has roughly 240,000 distinct CDR3 sequences, around 43% seen once; the top ten hold 7% to 10%. The specimen was sorted CD4+, CD8+, or CD8+CD57+ T cells (not recorded which) from PBMCs. Source of these receptors: a human donor with aplastic anemia. Each CDR3 is given with its conserved first and last residue. A D gene is named only where the DNA matches it firmly. Clone size is given for some rows only: seen once, a few or many times, or a class if the clone is expanded.

j_gene,abundance,d_gene,v_gene,CDR3aa,CDR3nt
TRBJ2-1,few,-,TRBV28,CASSFGVVGNEQFF,TGTGCCAGCAGTTTTGGGGTAGTGGGCAATGAGCAGTTCTTC
TRBJ2-7,many,-,TRBV27,CATRASSSYEQYF,TGTGCCACCAGGGCCTCGAGCTCCTACGAGCAGTACTTC
TRBJ2-7,many,-,TRBV20-1,CSAAWGAFYEQYF,TGCAGTGCCGCATGGGGGGCTTTCTACGAGCAGTACTTC
TRBJ2-5,-,-,TRBV7-6,CASSLGGVRREETQYF,TGCGCCAGCAGCTTAGGAGGTGTTAGGCGAGAAGAGACCCAGTACTTC
TRBJ2-2,many,-,TRBV9,CASGGPRGELFF,TGTGCCAGCGGGGGCCCCCGCGGGGAGCTGTTTTTT
TRBJ1-4,-,TRBD1,TRBV2,CASSPEGQGGEKLFF,TGTGCCAGCAGTCCCGAGGGACAGGGTGGTGAAAAACTGTTTTTT
TRBJ2-3,many,TRBD2,TRBV20-1,CSARKGITQLADPTDTQYF,TGCAGTGCCCGGAAAGGGATCACTCAACTAGCGGACCCCACAGATACGCAGTATTTT
TRBJ2-5,-,TRBD1,TRBV9,CASSADRGPETQYF,TGTGCCAGCAGCGCCGACAGGGGTCCAGAGACCCAGTACTTC
TRBJ1-1,many,-,TRBV7-9,CASSSTGGSTEAFF,TGTGCCAGCAGCTCAACAGGAGGGAGCACTGAAGCTTTCTTT
TRBJ1-5,many,TRBD1,TRBV19,CASSLQGASNQPQHF,TGTGCCAGTAGCTTACAGGGGGCAAGCAATCAGCCCCAGCATTTT
TRBJ1-1,many,-,TRBV7-6,CASRSDAGTEAFF,TGTGCCAGCAGGTCGGATGCGGGGACTGAAGCTTTCTTT
TRBJ1-1,many,TRBD1,TRBV4-1,CASSQVMTGFTEAFF,TGCGCCAGCAGCCAAGTCATGACAGGGTTTACTGAAGCTTTCTTT
TRBJ1-2,-,TRBD1,TRBV29-1,CSVEDRASGGGYTF,TGCAGCGTTGAGGACAGGGCGAGTGGGGGTGGCTACACCTTC
TRBJ1-1,-,TRBD1,TRBV10-3,CASRVPGTGRDTGAFF,TGTGCCAGCAGGGTCCCCGGGACAGGGCGGGACACTGGAGCTTTCTTT
TRBJ2-7,many,-,TRBV7-9,CASSLTQGTAYEQYF,TGTGCCAGCAGCTTAACACAGGGCACGGCCTACGAGCAGTACTTC
TRBJ2-1,many,TRBD1,TRBV9,CASSPRGTGDNEQFF,TGTGCCAGCAGCCCCCGCGGGACAGGAGACAATGAGCAGTTCTTC
TRBJ1-4,many,-,TRBV7-9,CASSSKTVHNEKLFF,TGTGCCAGCAGCTCTAAGACAGTACATAATGAAAAACTGTTTTTT
TRBJ1-2,-,-,TRBV7-2,CASSLGRATYTF,TGTGCCAGCAGCTTAGGCCGCGCGACTTACACCTTC
TRBJ2-2,-,-,TRBV3-1,CASSRTPEYTGELFF,TGTGCCAGCAGCCGGACTCCGGAGTACACCGGGGAGCTGTTTTTT
TRBJ2-2,few,TRBD2,TRBV28,CASSLVAGLLTGELFF,TGTGCCAGCAGTTTGGTAGCGGGACTCCTAACCGGGGAGCTGTTTTTT
TRBJ2-1,-,TRBD1,TRBV10-2,CASRGTGFNEQFF,TGCGCCAGCAGGGGGACAGGGTTCAATGAGCAGTTCTTC
TRBJ1-1,-,-,TRBV5-1,CASSLVPGNTEAFF,TGCGCCAGCAGCTTGGTTCCGGGTAACACTGAAGCTTTCTTT
TRBJ2-7,-,-,TRBV6-2/TRBV6-3,CASSSVIEQYF,TGTGCCAGCAGTTCAGTTATCGAGCAGTACTTC
TRBJ1-2,-,-,TRBV9,CASSVDGGQGYTF,TGTGCCAGCAGCGTAGATGGGGGGCAAGGCTACACCTTC
TRBJ2-2,many,-,TRBV6-4,CASSDMADTGELFF,TGTGCCAGCAGTGACATGGCGGACACCGGGGAGCTGTTTTTT
TRBJ1-2,-,TRBD1,TRBV19,CASSVTGTEANYGYTF,TGTGCCAGTAGTGTCACCGGGACAGAAGCTAACTATGGCTACACCTTC
TRBJ2-1,many,TRBD2,TRBV9,CASSGGGGNEQFF,TGTGCCAGCAGCGGCGGGGGTGGAAATGAGCAGTTCTTC
TRBJ2-1,-,TRBD1,TRBV20-1,CSARGDRNNEQFF,TGCAGTGCTCGAGGGGACAGAAACAATGAGCAGTTCTTC
TRBJ2-3,few,TRBD2,TRBV7-8,CASSQGSGGPVYTQYF,TGCGCCAGCAGCCAAGGGTCGGGGGGGCCGGTTTATACGCAGTATTTT
TRBJ2-5,few,TRBD2,TRBV14,CASSQDSASGGPMGETQYF,TGTGCCAGCAGCCAAGATTCAGCTAGCGGGGGCCCGATGGGAGAGACCCAGTACTTC
TRBJ1-2,many,TRBD1,TRBV20-1,CSARQGWNMSGYTF,TGCAGTGCCAGACAGGGTTGGAATATGAGTGGCTACACCTTC
TRBJ1-5,many,-,TRBV6-2/TRBV6-3,CASSYAGSGQPQHF,TGTGCCAGCAGTTACGCAGGGTCGGGTCAGCCCCAGCATTTT
TRBJ1-5,-,-,TRBV3-1,CASSQERGDQPQHF,TGTGCCAGCAGCCAAGAAAGGGGGGATCAGCCCCAGCATTTT
TRBJ2-5,-,-,TRBV25-1,CASSVEQGLETQYF,TGTGCCAGCAGCGTAGAGCAGGGTCTAGAGACCCAGTACTTC
TRBJ1-2,-,-,TRBV20-1,CSANGGANYGYTF,TGCAGTGCTAACGGGGGGGCGAACTATGGCTACACCTTC
TRBJ1-2,many,TRBD1,TRBV5-8,CASSLLDRGNYGYTF,TGTGCCAGCAGCTTGTTGGACAGGGGCAACTATGGCTACACCTTC
TRBJ2-1,many,TRBD2,TRBV2,CASSEALVRTSESYNEQFF,TGTGCCAGCAGTGAAGCGCTAGTAAGGACTAGCGAGTCCTACAATGAGCAGTTCTTC
TRBJ1-2,-,-,TRBV11-2,CASSLGGSVAGYTF,TGTGCCAGCAGCTTAGGTGGATCGGTAGCTGGCTACACCTTC
TRBJ2-1,few,-,TRBV6-6,CASSYMTGSLNGQFF,TGTGCCAGCAGTTACATGACAGGCTCATTGAATGGGCAGTTCTTC
TRBJ1-2,-,-,TRBV5-6,CASSLAEGYTF,TGTGCCAGCAGCTTGGCAGAAGGCTACACCTTC
TRBJ2-7,-,TRBD2,TRBV20-1,CSARGASGADEQYF,TGCAGTGCTAGAGGTGCTAGCGGGGCCGACGAGCAGTACTTC
TRBJ1-2,many,-,TRBV7-9,CASSSGTGSGGYTF,TGTGCCAGCAGCTCGGGGACGGGGAGTGGTGGCTACACCTTC
TRBJ2-1,-,-,TRBV24-1,CATSDGGEFF,TGTGCCACCAGTGACGGGGGCGAGTTCTTC
TRBJ2-3,-,TRBD2,TRBV29-1,CSVAGTSDGSTDTQYF,TGCAGCGTGGCCGGGACTAGCGATGGAAGCACAGATACGCAGTATTTT
TRBJ1-1,-,TRBD1,TRBV5-5,CASSLGTGSTEAFF,TGCGCCAGCAGCTTGGGGACAGGGAGCACTGAAGCTTTCTTT
TRBJ2-1,many,TRBD2,TRBV7-9,CASSDSGGFNNEQFF,TGTGCCAGCAGCGATAGCGGGGGGTTTAACAATGAGCAGTTCTTC
TRBJ1-5,-,TRBD1,TRBV15,CATSTRTGGMQPQHF,TGTGCCACCAGCACTAGGACAGGGGGTATGCAGCCCCAGCATTTT
TRBJ2-2,few,-,TRBV6-1,CASITRWANTGELFF,TGTGCCAGCATTACAAGGTGGGCGAACACCGGGGAGCTGTTTTTT
TRBJ1-1,few,-,TRBV30,CAWSVQGFSEAFF,TGTGCCTGGAGTGTACAAGGGTTTTCCGAAGCTTTCTTT
TRBJ2-1,-,-,TRBV24-1,CATSQNTGSPYNEQFF,TGTGCCACCAGTCAAAATACAGGGTCACCATACAATGAGCAGTTCTTC
TRBJ1-6,many,TRBD1,TRBV20-1,CSARKGGESPLHF,TGCAGTGCTAGGAAAGGGGGCGAATCACCCCTCCACTTT